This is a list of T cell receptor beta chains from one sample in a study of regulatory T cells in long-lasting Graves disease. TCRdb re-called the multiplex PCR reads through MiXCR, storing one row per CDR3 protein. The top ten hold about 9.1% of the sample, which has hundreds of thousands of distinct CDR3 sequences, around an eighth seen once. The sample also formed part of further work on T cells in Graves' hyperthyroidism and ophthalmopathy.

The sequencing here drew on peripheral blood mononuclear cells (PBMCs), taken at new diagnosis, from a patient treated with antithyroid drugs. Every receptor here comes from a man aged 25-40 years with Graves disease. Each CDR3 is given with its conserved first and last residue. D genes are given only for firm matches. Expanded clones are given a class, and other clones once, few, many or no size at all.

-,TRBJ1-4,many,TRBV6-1,CASSEYGRGQEEKLFF,TGTGCCAGCAGTGAATATGGGAGGGGTCAAGAGGAAAAACTGTTTTTT
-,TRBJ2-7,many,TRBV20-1,CSVIGRGSYEQYF,TGCAGTGTCATAGGCCGGGGCTCCTACGAGCAGTACTTC
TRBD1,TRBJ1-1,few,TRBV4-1,CASSHGTAVTEAFF,TGCGCCAGCAGCCACGGGACAGCCGTGACTGAAGCTTTCTTT
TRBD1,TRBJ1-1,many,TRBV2,CASRDRQGNTEAFF,TGTGCCAGCAGGGACCGACAGGGGAACACTGAAGCTTTCTTT
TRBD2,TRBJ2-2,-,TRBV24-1,CAGKGPTSGDTGELFF,TGTGCCGGAAAAGGGCCCACTAGCGGAGATACCGGGGAGCTGTTTTTT
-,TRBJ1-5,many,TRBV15,CATSRDPDWPQHF,TGTGCCACCAGCAGAGACCCGGACTGGCCCCAGCATTTT
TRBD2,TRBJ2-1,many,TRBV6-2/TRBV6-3,CASIGPRREGPNEQFF,TGTGCCAGCATAGGTCCCCGGCGGGAGGGCCCCAATGAGCAGTTCTTC
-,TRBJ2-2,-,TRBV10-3,CAISEERTGELFF,TGTGCCATCAGTGAGGAGCGGACCGGGGAGCTGTTTTTT
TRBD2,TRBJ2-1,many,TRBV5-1,CASSPRTSGGYNEQFF,TGCGCCAGCAGCCCCCGGACTAGCGGGGGCTACAATGAGCAGTTCTTC
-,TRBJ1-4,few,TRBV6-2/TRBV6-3,CASSPWGINEKLFF,TGTGCCAGCAGTCCTTGGGGGATTAATGAAAAACTGTTTTTT
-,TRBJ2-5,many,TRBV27,CASSFTYREAQYF,TGTGCCAGCAGCTTCACCTACAGGGAGGCCCAGTACTTC
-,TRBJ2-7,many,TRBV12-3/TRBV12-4,CASRSARSYEQYF,TGTGCCAGCAGGTCGGCCAGATCCTACGAGCAGTACTTC
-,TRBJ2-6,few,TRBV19,CASSSGAPGANVLTF,TGTGCCAGCTCCTCGGGGGCGCCTGGGGCCAACGTCCTGACTTTC
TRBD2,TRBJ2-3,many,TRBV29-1,CSVEGGISDTQYF,TGCAGCGTTGAGGGGGGGATCTCAGATACGCAGTATTTT
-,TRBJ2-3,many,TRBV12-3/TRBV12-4,CASSVAPRTDTQCF,TGTGCCAGCAGTGTTGCTCCTCGCACAGATACGCAGTGTTTT
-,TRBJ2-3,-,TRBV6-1,CASNIDNTDTQYF,TGTGCCAGCAACATCGACAACACAGATACGCAGTATTTT
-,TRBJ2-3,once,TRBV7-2,CASSYTTGTQYF,TGTGCCAGCAGCTATACTACAGGTACGCAGTATTTT
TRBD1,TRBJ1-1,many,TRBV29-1,CSVSGDSSYTEAFF,TGCAGCGTTTCAGGGGACAGCAGTTACACTGAAGCTTTCTTT
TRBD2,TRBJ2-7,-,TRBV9,CASSVEGRGARYEQYF,TGTGCCAGCAGCGTAGAGGGGCGGGGGGCCCGCTACGAGCAGTACTTC
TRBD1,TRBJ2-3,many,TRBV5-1,CASSSWTGRSGDTQYF,TGCGCCAGCAGCTCCTGGACAGGGAGGTCTGGGGATACGCAGTATTTT
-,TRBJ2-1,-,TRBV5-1,CASSLAGSLNEQFF,TGCGCCAGCAGCTTGGCCGGGAGTTTAAATGAGCAGTTCTTC
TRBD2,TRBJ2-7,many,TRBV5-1,CASKASGSSYEQYF,TGCGCCAGCAAGGCTAGCGGTAGCTCCTACGAGCAGTACTTC
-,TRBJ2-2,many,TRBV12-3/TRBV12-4,CASSLARGAAGELFF,TGTGCCAGCAGTTTAGCCAGGGGTGCGGCCGGGGAGCTGTTTTTT
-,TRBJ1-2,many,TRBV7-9,CASAQTRYGYTF,TGTGCCAGTGCCCAGACACGCTATGGCTACACCTTC
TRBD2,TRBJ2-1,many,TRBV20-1,CSARVGSGVSYNEQFF,TGCAGTGCTAGAGTTGGTAGCGGGGTCTCCTACAATGAGCAGTTCTTC